The 24 T cell receptor beta chains listed next were all sequenced from one sample in a study of OX40 agonist ivuxolimab in advanced cancers. Profiled with immunoSEQ multiplex PCR; TCRdb holds only in-frame clones, not every one. The data contain fewer than 100,000 clones, about nine tenths of them singletons. Sample: CD4+ or CD8+ T cells sorted from blood, taken in a trial of the OX40 agonist ivuxolimab. These receptors were obtained from an adult with an advanced solid tumor such as melanoma, head and neck, liver or kidney cancer.

The rearrangement uses TRBV28 and TRBJ2-7; 7 positions agree with TRBD2. V trimming: 4 bases; J trimming: 3 bases; junction bases outside the gene matches: 6. CDR1 and CDR2 (germline): MDHEN, SYDVKM. The CDR3 loop spans 14 amino acids. Written as DNA, the CDR3 is TGTGCCAGCAGTTGGGGAGGGAACGGCTACGAGCAGTACTTC. Translating gives CASSWGGNGYEQYF.

This chain links TRBV10-2 with TRBJ1-5; the match to TRBD1 covers 8 bases. CDR3 length equals 20 residues. Germline V gives CDR1 WSHSY, CDR2 SAAADI. With 0 bases clipped from V and 0 bases from J, the junction kept 13 bases outside the gene matches. The CDR3 DNA reads TGCGCCAGCAGTGAGTCGGGAACCGGACAGGGAGGAATTAGCAATCAGCCCCAGCATTTT. It yields the protein CASSESGTGQGGISNQPQHF.

The J gene is TRBJ2-2, the V gene TRBV7-3, with D tentatively TRBD1 (5 bases). With 6 bases removed from V and 7 bases from J, the gap between germline ends came to 12 bases. CDR3 length: 13 amino acids. Germline assignment: CDR1 SGHTA and CDR2 FQGTGA. CDR3 nucleotide sequence: TGTGCCAGCAGACGCAGGGCCGACGGGGAGCTGTTTTTT. It encodes CASRRRADGELFF.

The rearrangement links TRBV4-2 to TRBJ2-5, with D perhaps matching TRBD1 or TRBD2 (5 bases each). Germline lookup yields CDR1 LGHNA and CDR2 YNFKEQ. Trimming cost V 1 base and J 2 bases, with 11 bases left between them. This CDR3 comprises 15 residues. Written as DNA, the CDR3 is TGTGCCAGCAGCCAAGGTTTTGAGGGGCAAGAGACCCAGTACTTC. It is translated as CASSQGFEGQETQYF.

The V gene is TRBV5-1, the J gene TRBJ2-5; the D gene is possibly TRBD2 (7 bases). The CDR3 spans 14 residues. Trimming stripped 4 bases from V and 2 bases from J, with 12 bases between. Germline V gene lookup returns CDR1 SGHRS and CDR2 YFSETQ. The chain's CDR3 is CASSPGGSQETQYF. CDR3 DNA sequence: TGCGCCAGCAGCCCGGGGGGCAGTCAAGAGACCCAGTACTTC.

The gene calls are TRBV6-5 and TRBJ2-5; TRBD2 matches 7 bases. The CDR3 runs to 16 residues. The germline CDR1 and CDR2 sequences are MNHEY and SVGAGI. V shed 0 bases and J 0 bases; nucleotides not matched to a gene: 4. In DNA, the CDR3 is TGTGCCAGCAGTTACTCCAGCGGGACGAACCAAGAGACCCAGTACTTC. Its protein product is CASSYSSGTNQETQYF.

This chain joins TRBV29-1 and TRBJ1-2; 7 bases match TRBD1. The CDR3 runs 13 residues. J lost 6 bases, V lost 3 bases, and 7 bases had no gene match. Germline V gives CDR1 SQVTM, CDR2 ANQGSEA. CDR3 coding DNA: TGCAGCGTTGATGCGGACAGGAAGAATGGCTACACCTTC. It translates to CSVDADRKNGYTF.

The J gene is TRBJ1-3, the V gene TRBV28; D might be TRBD1 (6 bases). The CDR3 runs 15 residues. Trimming removed 5 bases from V and 0 bases from J, with 11 bases in between. Germline lookup yields CDR1 MDHEN and CDR2 SYDVKM. The CDR3 protein is CASSHRVPSGNTIYF. The CDR3 DNA sequence: TGTGCCAGCAGTCACAGGGTCCCCTCTGGAAACACCATATATTTT.

This clone was observed once. The gene calls are TRBV29-1 and TRBJ1-4, with 7 bases that match TRBD1. Germline assignment: CDR1 SQVTM and CDR2 ANQGSEA. The CDR3 has 15 amino acids. The ends lost 6 bases at V and 2 bases at J; junction bases unmatched: 9. CDR3 region: CSVQGGGATNEKLFF. The CDR3 nucleotides read TGCAGCGTCCAGGGGGGGGGCGCGACTAATGAAAAACTGTTTTTT.

This chain joins TRBV28 and TRBJ2-7; TRBD2 matches at 7 bases. The ends lost 5 bases at V and 3 bases at J; junction bases unmatched: 16. This CDR3 comprises 17 residues. Germline loops: CDR1 MDHEN, CDR2 SYDVKM. CDR3 DNA sequence: TGTGCCAGCAGTCCCTCGGGGGGAGTGGGAATTAGCTACGAGCAGTACTTC. Its protein product is CASSPSGGVGISYEQYF. The full variable domain, in which reference TRBV28 and TRBJ2-7 provide the parts outside the CDR3, is DVKVTQSSRYLVKRTGEKVFLECVQDMDHENMFWYRQDPGLGLRLIYFSYDVKMKEKGDIPEGYSVSREKKERFSLILESASTNQTSMYLCASSPSGGVGISYEQYFGPGTRLTVT.

The chain is built from TRBV28 and TRBJ1-4; perhaps TRBD1 as D (5 bases). The V gene's germline CDR1 is MDHEN and CDR2 SYDVKM. The CDR3 contains 15 residues. V was clipped by 5 bases and J by 4 bases, with 14 bases between them. The CDR3 protein is CASSPRDGDNEKLFF. The CDR3 DNA follows: TGTGCCAGCAGTCCCCGGGACGGAGATAATGAAAAACTGTTTTTT.

The chain couples TRBV5-1 to TRBJ2-3; a possible D gene is TRBD2 (6 bases). The CDR3 is 14 amino acids. Trimming left V 3 bases short and J 0 bases short, with 8 bases between. CDR1 and CDR2 (germline): SGHRS, YFSETQ. For the CDR3, the DNA is TGCGCCAGCAGCTCCGGGACTAGCACAGATACGCAGTATTTT. This encodes CASSSGTSTDTQYF.

The J gene is TRBJ2-3, the V gene TRBV5-1; a weak D match, TRBD2 (6 bases). The CDR3 is 15 amino acids. The germline V gene encodes CDR1 SGHRS and CDR2 YFSETQ. The ends were cut back, 2 bases at V and 2 bases at J, with 12 bases in the middle. CDR3 loop: CASSLGGVPTDTQYF. As DNA, the CDR3 is TGCGCCAGCAGCTTAGGAGGGGTCCCCACAGATACGCAGTATTTT.

This clone came up a few times. The chain has TRBV18 and TRBJ1-6, with a possible D match to TRBD1 (6 bases). CDR1 is KGHSH and CDR2 is LQKENI in the germline V gene. This CDR3 contains 14 residues. The CDR3 sequence is CSSREGGRNSPLHF. Written as DNA, the CDR3 is TGTTCCTCCCGGGAGGGGGGTAGGAATTCACCCCTCCACTTT.

The chain is built from TRBV5-1 and TRBJ2-4; D may be TRBD1 (6 bases). The CDR3 totals 15 residues. Germline CDR1 reads SGHRS; CDR2 reads YFSETQ. Between the trimmed V and J ends, which lost 3 bases and 1 base, there was a span of 11 bases. CDR3: CASSSPGAAKNIQYF. The CDR3 DNA reads TGCGCCAGCAGCTCCCCAGGGGCGGCCAAAAACATTCAGTACTTC.

This rearrangement joins TRBV4-3 to TRBJ1-2; D not resolved. The CDR3 is made up of 14 amino acids. Deletions cut 1 base from V and 1 base from J, with 7 bases between. CDR1 LGHNA and CDR2 YSLEER come from the germline V gene. CDR3 coding DNA: TGCGCCAGCAGCCAAGGGATTAATAACTATGGCTACACCTTC. Translated, it gives CASSQGINNYGYTF.

The V and J genes are TRBV5-4 and TRBJ1-2; tentatively, D is TRBD1 (5 bases). This CDR3 is built from 13 residues. The V end was cut by 4 bases, the J end by 3 bases, with 10 bases between. Germline assignment: CDR1 SGHNT and CDR2 YYREEE (reference sequence). This CDR3 reads CASSQTGHYGYTF. DNA for the CDR3: TGTGCCAGCAGCCAAACAGGTCACTATGGCTACACCTTC. Full variable domain (rest looked up from reference TRBV5-4 and TRBJ1-2): ETGVTQSPTHLIKTRGQQVTLRCSSQSGHNTVSWYQQALGQGPQFIFQYYREEENGRGNFPPRFSGLQFPNYSSELNVNALELDDSALYLCASSQTGHYGYTFGSGTRLTVV.

The chain uses TRBV30 and TRBJ2-7, with D unclear. The ends were cut back, 0 bases at V and 1 base at J, with 7 bases in the middle. The CDR3 is 13 residues long. Per germline, CDR1 GTSNPN and CDR2 SVGIG (reference sequence). CDR3 DNA: TGTGCCTGGAGTGTGTCGGGTTCCTACGAGCAGTACTTC. Amino acids: CAWSVSGSYEQYF.

The CDR3 protein is CASTSGDSDTQYF. CDR3 in DNA: TGTGCCAGCACCTCCGGCGATAGCGATACGCAGTATTTT. V usage is TRBV11-3 and J usage is TRBJ2-3; D remains ambiguous. Germline CDR1 is SGHNT and CDR2 is YENEEA. The CDR3 has 13 residues. The V end was cut by 7 bases, the J end by 6 bases, with 14 bases between.

V is TRBV2 and J is TRBJ1-6, with TRBD1 identical over 11 bases. CDR1 is SNHLY, CDR2 FYNNEI, per germline. V lost 8 bases and J lost 7; bases outside the gene matches: 4. This CDR3 has 14 amino acids. DNA of the CDR3: TGTGCCAGCGCCGGGACAGGGGGGAATTCACCCCTCCACTTT. Amino acids: CASAGTGGNSPLHF.

The V and J genes are TRBV11-2 and TRBJ1-6; TRBD1 is a possible D gene (5 bases). Trimming shortened V by 5 bases and J by 8 bases, and 16 bases separated the two germline ends. This CDR3 spans 15 amino acids. The germline CDR1 and CDR2 sequences are SGHAT and FQNNGV. The CDR3 loop reads CASSGFRDRDSPLHF. In DNA, the CDR3 is TGTGCCAGCAGCGGCTTCCGGGACCGAGATTCACCCCTCCACTTT.

The chain recombines TRBV5-6 with TRBJ2-3; no definite D call. Germline loops: CDR1 SGHDT, CDR2 YYEEEE. The V gene lost 4 bases and the J gene lost 2 bases, with 14 bases spanning the gap. The CDR3 spans 15 residues. CDR3 protein: CASSPKAENTDTQYF. The DNA for the CDR3 is TGTGCCAGCAGCCCTAAGGCGGAGAACACAGATACGCAGTATTTT.

The chain is built from TRBV18 and TRBJ2-2; weak D call: TRBD1 (6 bases). Per germline, CDR1 KGHSH and CDR2 LQKENI. V lost 3 bases and J lost 0, with 14 bases in between. CDR3 length equals 17 residues. The chain's CDR3 is CASSPTWGRSNTGELFF. CDR3 DNA sequence: TGTGCCAGCTCACCTACCTGGGGGCGGTCGAACACCGGGGAGCTGTTTTTT.

V is TRBV2 and J is TRBJ1-5, with TRBD1 as a possible D gene (6 bases). The V gene lost 6 bases and the J gene lost 5 bases, with 14 bases spanning the gap. This CDR3 spans 14 amino acids. Germline V lookup: CDR1 SNHLY, CDR2 FYNNEI. CDR3 residues: CASSAEQGHQPQHF. In DNA, the CDR3 is TGTGCCAGCAGCGCTGAACAGGGTCATCAGCCCCAGCATTTT.